Presented here are 20 T cell receptor beta chains from one specimen sequenced in a study of blood T cell repertoires in COVID-19. Generated by immunoSEQ multiplex PCR, the TCRdb table keeps only in-frame clones and is missing some. This sample has about 190,000 clones, with approximately 91% found just once. Sequencing input: peripheral blood. These receptors all come from a man aged 40-49 years with acute or convalescent COVID-19.

The chain couples TRBV4-1 to TRBJ1-2; the match to TRBD1 covers 8 bases. The CDR3 sequence is 13 residues long. Germline CDR1 and CDR2: MGHRA and YSYEKL. V was pared by 1 base and J by 8 bases, with 3 bases of the junction left unmatched. The CDR3 DNA reads TGCGCCAGCAGCCAAGGGACAGGGCAGGGCTACACCTTC. Translated, it gives CASSQGTGQGYTF.

The chain is built from TRBV9 and TRBJ2-1; 11 bases align to TRBD2. CDR3 length equals 17 residues. The V and J ends lost 0 bases and 5 bases, in that order; junction bases with no gene match: 7. Germline CDR1 SGDLS, CDR2 YYNGEE. In DNA, the CDR3 is TGTGCCAGCAGCGTAGCCCGACTAGCGGGACCGAACAATGAGCAGTTCTTC. Protein sequence: CASSVARLAGPNNEQFF.

A single count supports this clone. This chain uses TRBV5-4 with TRBJ2-1; a possible D gene is TRBD2 (6 bases). The germline V and J ends were trimmed by 8 bases and 1 base, with 7 bases remaining between them. Germline CDR1 SGHNT, CDR2 YYREEE (reference sequence). This CDR3 region has 12 residues. The CDR3 DNA follows: TGTGCCAGTGGGGGGTCCTACAATGAGCAGTTCTTC. Translating gives CASGGSYNEQFF.

The rearrangement joins TRBV27 to TRBJ1-5; TRBD1 aligns across 7 bases. J lost 6 bases, V lost 5 bases, and 10 bases had no gene match. This CDR3 is built from 15 residues. Germline CDR1 is MNHEY and CDR2 is SMNVEV (reference sequence). CDR3 loop: CASSLNRGPGQPQHF. The CDR3 DNA follows: TGTGCCAGCAGTCTCAACAGGGGCCCGGGTCAGCCCCAGCATTTT.

The CDR3 loop reads CASSDRRTGRYEQYF. CDR3 nucleotide sequence: TGTGCCAGCAGTGACCGGAGGACAGGGCGGTACGAGCAGTACTTC. The chain recombines TRBV2 with TRBJ2-7, with 8 bases fitting TRBD1. CDR3 size: 15 residues. The germline V gene encodes CDR1 SNHLY and CDR2 FYNNEI. V lost 3 bases and J lost 4; bases outside the gene matches: 8.

A single count supports this clone. The chain couples TRBV5-4 to TRBJ1-1, with 9 bases fitting TRBD1. Germline V gene sequence: CDR1 SGHNT, CDR2 YYREEE (reference sequence). Unmatched junction bases numbered 5, after V lost 1 base and J lost 4 bases. The length of the CDR3 is 15 residues. CDR3 sequence (DNA): TGTGCCAGCAGCTTGCTTACAGGGGGCCCCACTGAAGCTTTCTTT. Translating gives CASSLLTGGPTEAFF.

This clone appeared once. V gene TRBV5-6 combines with J gene TRBJ2-7; unclear D gene. This CDR3 has 14 residues. The V gene lost 4 bases and the J gene lost 5 bases, with 16 bases spanning the gap. The V gene's germline CDR1 is SGHDT and CDR2 YYEEEE. The CDR3 spells CASSLVPGSHEQYF. The CDR3 nucleotides are TGTGCCAGCAGCCTTGTCCCAGGATCCCACGAGCAGTACTTC.

This sequence joins TRBV27 and TRBJ1-1; tentatively, D is TRBD1 (5 bases). This CDR3 is built from 15 residues. The V and J ends lost 8 bases and 3 bases respectively, with 19 bases between them. Germline V gene lookup returns CDR1 MNHEY and CDR2 SMNVEV (reference sequence). CDR3: CASSRGRGMDTEAFF. Written as DNA, the CDR3 is TGTGCCAGCTCGCGGGGTAGGGGAATGGACACTGAAGCTTTCTTT.

J is TRBJ2-2 and V is TRBV9; 10 bases line up with TRBD2. The CDR3 is made up of 16 amino acids. CDR1 SGDLS and CDR2 YYNGEE come from the germline V gene. V dropped 4 bases and J dropped 5; count of bases not matched to a gene: 8. The CDR3 sequence: CASSPRTSGLTGELFF. The CDR3 nucleotides are TGTGCCAGCAGCCCCCGGACTAGCGGCCTAACCGGGGAGCTGTTTTTT. Using reference TRBV9 and TRBJ2-2 for the parts outside the CDR3, the full variable domain is DSGVTQTPKHLITATGQRVTLRCSPRSGDLSVYWYQQSLDQGLQFLIQYYNGEERAKGNILERFSAQQFPDLHSELNLSSLELGDSALYFCASSPRTSGLTGELFFGEGSRLTVL.

This chain joins TRBV19 and TRBJ1-5; 9 bases are a match to TRBD1. This CDR3 has 14 residues. Germline CDR1 reads LNHDA; CDR2 reads SQIVND (reference sequence). Trimming removed 9 bases from V and 6 bases from J; junction bases left unmatched: 9. CDR3 region: CASNTGGGVQPQHF. CDR3 bases: TGTGCCAGCAATACAGGGGGCGGAGTTCAGCCCCAGCATTTT.

V is TRBV6-4 and J is TRBJ2-7; TRBD2 matches 14 bases. The V gene end was trimmed by 2 bases and the J gene end by 6 bases; junction bases not matched to a gene: 9. Germline loops: CDR1 MRHNA, CDR2 SNTAGT. The CDR3 runs 17 residues. CDR3 bases: TGTGCCAGCAGTGACCGACTAGCGGGGGGGCTCGGTACCGAGCAGTACTTC. It codes for CASSDRLAGGLGTEQYF.

V and J are TRBV6-2 or TRBV6-3 and TRBJ1-1; D is unclear. The V end was cut by 6 bases, the J end by 0 bases, with 11 bases between. This CDR3 region has 14 residues. Germline V gene sequence: CDR1 MNHEY, CDR2 SVGEGT. The CDR3 DNA follows: TGTGCCAGCAGCTCCCCCGGGTTGAACACTGAAGCTTTCTTT. Amino acid sequence: CASSSPGLNTEAFF.

The rearrangement links TRBV3-1 (or the pseudogene TRBV3-2) to TRBJ1-3, with D perhaps matching TRBD1 (5 bases). The ends were cut back, 0 bases at V and 2 bases at J, with 8 bases in the middle. This CDR3 spans 15 amino acids. Germline V gene data show CDR1 as LGHDT and CDR2 as YNNKEL (reference sequence). This CDR3 is CASSQEAGTGNTIYF. Written as DNA, the CDR3 is TGTGCCAGCAGCCAAGAGGCAGGGACTGGAAACACCATATATTTT.

The chain has TRBV28 and TRBJ2-1; TRBD1 aligns across 7 bases. CDR3 length: 16 amino acids. The junction had 7 bases not matched to a gene; V was cut back by 2 bases and J by 3 bases. CDR1 is MDHEN and CDR2 is SYDVKM in the germline V gene. The CDR3 reads CASSLLLGTDYNEQFF. CDR3 DNA sequence: TGTGCCAGCAGTTTACTGCTCGGGACAGACTACAATGAGCAGTTCTTC.

The chain employs TRBV4-1 and TRBJ1-2; TRBD1 is a possible D gene (5 bases). Germline V gives CDR1 MGHRA, CDR2 YSYEKL. Trimming removed 1 base from V and 4 bases from J, with 16 bases in between. There are 16 residues in the CDR3. CDR3 DNA: TGCGCCAGCAGCCAAGGCGTCCCGGGGGGAGGCTATGGCTACACCTTC. Encoded protein: CASSQGVPGGGYGYTF.

This chain connects TRBV29-1 to TRBJ1-1; TRBD1 is a possible D gene (6 bases). The germline CDR1 and CDR2 sequences are SQVTM and ANQGSEA. Trimming took 7 bases from V and 2 from J, leaving 11 bases between them. This CDR3 is built from 12 residues. This CDR3 is CSAGQKNTEAFF. The CDR3 nucleotides are TGCAGCGCCGGACAGAAAAACACTGAAGCTTTCTTT.

The rearrangement joins TRBV3-1 (or the pseudogene TRBV3-2) to TRBJ2-3; D gene unclear. The germline CDR1 and CDR2 sequences are LGHDT and YNNKEL (reference sequence). The CDR3 covers 13 residues. Trimming took 4 bases from V and 2 from J, leaving 7 bases between them. CDR3 in amino acids: CASSRADTDTQYF. The CDR3 DNA sequence: TGTGCCAGCAGCCGAGCCGACACAGATACGCAGTATTTT.

This clone has only one observation. The chain uses TRBV6-5 and TRBJ1-2; 7 bases line up with TRBD1. Germline V lookup: CDR1 MNHEY, CDR2 SVGAGI. V lost 10 bases to trimming and J lost 1 base; unmatched junction nucleotides: 6. This CDR3 is built from 13 residues. This CDR3 is CAIGGRSNYGYTF. CDR3 nucleotide sequence: TGTGCCATAGGGGGCAGGAGTAACTATGGCTACACCTTC.

J is TRBJ1-3 and V is TRBV29-1; no definite D call. CDR1 and CDR2 (germline): SQVTM, ANQGSEA. Trimming took 4 bases from V and 2 from J, leaving 6 bases between them. The CDR3 has 12 amino acids. CDR3 protein: CSVGVAGNTIYF. DNA for the CDR3: TGCAGCGTTGGAGTGGCTGGAAACACCATATATTTT.

The rearrangement joins TRBV11-3 to TRBJ2-1, with 8 bases identical to TRBD1. The germline CDR1 and CDR2 sequences are SGHNT and YENEEA. The CDR3 is made up of 15 amino acids. After removal of 1 base from V and 10 bases from J, the junction contained 9 bases not matched to a gene. CDR3 in amino acids: CASSLVGQGTPEQFF. The CDR3 DNA follows: TGTGCCAGCAGCTTAGTCGGACAGGGAACTCCGGAGCAGTTCTTC.